This TCR beta chain was captured by sequencing in a study of blood T cell repertoires in COVID-19. Study-level information: From the United States, Italy and Spain came samples of acute and convalescent COVID-19. Sources were T cells, B-cell-depleted T cells, or PBMCs; the material itself was cDNA or gDNA.

Authors' data handling: From reference gene primer amplification, estimates of nucleated cell counts were derived. TCRdb's table, derived via immunoSEQ multiplex PCR, lists solely in-frame clones and lacks some. The D gene and trimming were derived from the DNA, and the V and J assignments and clone size from that table. The sample includes 110,000 to 150,000 clones, nearly 85% of them seen just once. This clone was recorded only once. The CDR3 runs 14 residues. The V gene lost 7 bases and the J gene lost 4 bases, with 14 bases spanning the gap. CDR1 is LNHDA and CDR2 is SQIVND in the germline V gene (reference sequence).

This chain connects TRBV19 to TRBJ1-5; D may be TRBD1 (5 bases). Input material: peripheral blood. The clonotype originates from a human donor in a cohort sampled during active COVID-19. CDR3 sequence: CASTARAGNQPQHF. CDR3 bases: TGTGCCAGTACCGCCAGGGCCGGAAATCAGCCCCAGCATTTT.